This TCR beta chain was retrieved from a study of T-cell reconstitution after alpha-beta-depleted transplantation in children. This clonotype was found a few times. Molecular barcoding with unique molecular identifiers was used for the TCRbeta library. One entry per CDR3 protein results from TCRdb running MiXCR on the PCR reads. The sample holds a few hundred thousand distinct CDR3 sequences, more than 8% seen once. This clonotype was sampled from a human donor who donated a stem cell graft to a child with SCID. The input for sequencing was PBMCs from the stem cell graft donor, taken from the stem cell graft.

In DNA, the CDR3 is TGTGCCAGCAGCTTAGTGGTAGGGAGCTCCTACAATGAGCAGTTCTTC. Its translation: CASSLVVGSSYNEQFF. The chain has TRBV7-9 and TRBJ2-1, with a possible D match to TRBD2 (5 bases). The CDR3 is made up of 16 amino acids. The V end was cut by 1 base, the J end by 0 bases, with 10 bases between. Looked up from germline, CDR1 is SEHNR and CDR2 is FQNEAQ (reference sequence).